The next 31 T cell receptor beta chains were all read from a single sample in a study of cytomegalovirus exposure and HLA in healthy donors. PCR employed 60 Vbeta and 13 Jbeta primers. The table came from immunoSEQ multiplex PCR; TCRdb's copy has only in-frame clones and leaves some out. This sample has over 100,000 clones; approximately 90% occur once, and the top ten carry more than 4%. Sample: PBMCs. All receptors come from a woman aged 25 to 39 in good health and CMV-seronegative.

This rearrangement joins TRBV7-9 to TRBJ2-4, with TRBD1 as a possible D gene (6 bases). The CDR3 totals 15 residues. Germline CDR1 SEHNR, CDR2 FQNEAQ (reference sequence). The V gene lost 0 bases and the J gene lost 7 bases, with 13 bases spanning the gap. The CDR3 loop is CASSLATGYVNIQYF. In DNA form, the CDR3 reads TGTGCCAGCAGCTTAGCAACAGGGTACGTGAACATTCAGTACTTC.

The CDR3 sequence is CASRRRGGRYEQYF. The CDR3 DNA is TGCGCCAGCAGGAGGCGGGGGGGCCGTTACGAGCAGTACTTC. The chain carries TRBV5-1 and TRBJ2-7, with 9 bases that match TRBD2. Germline V lookup: CDR1 SGHRS, CDR2 YFSETQ. This CDR3 has 14 residues. Trimming took 5 bases from V and 4 from J; bases not matched to a gene: 7.

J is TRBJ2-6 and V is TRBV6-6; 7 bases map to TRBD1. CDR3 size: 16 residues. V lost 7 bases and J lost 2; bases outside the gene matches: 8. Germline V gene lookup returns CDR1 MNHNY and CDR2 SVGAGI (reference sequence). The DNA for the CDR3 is TGTGCCAGCACTTCCCGAGGGGGCACTGGGGCCAACGTCCTGACTTTC. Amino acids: CASTSRGGTGANVLTF.

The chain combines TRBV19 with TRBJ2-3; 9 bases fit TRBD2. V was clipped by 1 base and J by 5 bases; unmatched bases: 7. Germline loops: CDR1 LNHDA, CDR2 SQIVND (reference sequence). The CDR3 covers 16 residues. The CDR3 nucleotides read TGTGCCAGTAGTATAGGCCTAGCGGGACTGAGAGATACGCAGTATTTT. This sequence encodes CASSIGLAGLRDTQYF.

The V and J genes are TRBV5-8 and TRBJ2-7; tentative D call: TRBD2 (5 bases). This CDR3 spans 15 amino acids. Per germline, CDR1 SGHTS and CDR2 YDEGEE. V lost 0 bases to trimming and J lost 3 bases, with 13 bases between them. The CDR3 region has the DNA TGTGCCAGCAGCTTGGGAGAGGGAAGGGACTACGAGCAGTACTTC. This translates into CASSLGEGRDYEQYF.

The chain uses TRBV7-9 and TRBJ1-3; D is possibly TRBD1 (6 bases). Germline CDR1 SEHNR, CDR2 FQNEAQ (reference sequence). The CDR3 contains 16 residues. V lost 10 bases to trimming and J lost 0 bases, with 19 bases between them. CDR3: CATTSSDRISGNTIYF. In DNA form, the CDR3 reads TGTGCCACTACCTCCTCGGACAGAATCTCTGGAAACACCATATATTTT.

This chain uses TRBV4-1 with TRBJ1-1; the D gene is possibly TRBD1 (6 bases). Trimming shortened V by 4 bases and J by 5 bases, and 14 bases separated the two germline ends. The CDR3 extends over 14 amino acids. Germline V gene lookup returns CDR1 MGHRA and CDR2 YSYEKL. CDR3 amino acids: CASSPWGGQTEAFF. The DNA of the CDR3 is TGCGCCAGCAGCCCCTGGGGGGGGCAAACTGAAGCTTTCTTT.

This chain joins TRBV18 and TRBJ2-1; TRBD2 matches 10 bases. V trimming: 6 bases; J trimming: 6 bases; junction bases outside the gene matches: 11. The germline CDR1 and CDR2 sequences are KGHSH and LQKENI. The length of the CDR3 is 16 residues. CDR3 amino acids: CASSRISLAGVNEQFF. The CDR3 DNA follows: TGTGCCAGCTCCCGCATCAGTCTAGCGGGAGTCAATGAGCAGTTCTTC.

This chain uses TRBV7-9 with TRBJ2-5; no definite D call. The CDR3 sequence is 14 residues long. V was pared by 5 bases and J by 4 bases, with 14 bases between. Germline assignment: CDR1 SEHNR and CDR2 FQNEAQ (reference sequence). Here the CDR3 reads CASSPNEVRETQYF. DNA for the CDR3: TGTGCCAGCAGCCCCAATGAGGTCCGAGAGACCCAGTACTTC.

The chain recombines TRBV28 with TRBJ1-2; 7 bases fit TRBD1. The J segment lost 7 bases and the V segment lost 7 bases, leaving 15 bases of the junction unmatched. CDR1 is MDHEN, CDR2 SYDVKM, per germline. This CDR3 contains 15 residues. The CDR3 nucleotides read TGTGCCAGCAACCTCATTGTTAGGGGGCGTATTGGCTACACCTTC. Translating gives CASNLIVRGRIGYTF.

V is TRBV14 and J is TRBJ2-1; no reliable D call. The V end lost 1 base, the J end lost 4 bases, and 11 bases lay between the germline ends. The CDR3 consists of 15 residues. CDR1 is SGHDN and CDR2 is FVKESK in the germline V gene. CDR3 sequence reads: CASSQGSSLYNEQFF. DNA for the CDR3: TGTGCCAGCAGCCAAGGTAGCTCGCTTTACAATGAGCAGTTCTTC.

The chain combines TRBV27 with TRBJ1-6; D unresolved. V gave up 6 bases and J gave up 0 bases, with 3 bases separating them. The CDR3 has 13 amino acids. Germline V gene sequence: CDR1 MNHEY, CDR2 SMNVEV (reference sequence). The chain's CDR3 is CASSSSYNSPLHF. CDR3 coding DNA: TGTGCCAGCAGCAGCTCCTATAATTCACCCCTCCACTTT.

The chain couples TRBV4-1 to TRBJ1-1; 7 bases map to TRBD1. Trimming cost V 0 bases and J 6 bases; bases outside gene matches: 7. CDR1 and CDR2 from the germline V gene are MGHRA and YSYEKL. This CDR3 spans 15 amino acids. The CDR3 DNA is TGCGCCAGCAGCCAAGACGGCAGGGGGTGGCCTGAAGCTTTCTTT. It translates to CASSQDGRGWPEAFF.

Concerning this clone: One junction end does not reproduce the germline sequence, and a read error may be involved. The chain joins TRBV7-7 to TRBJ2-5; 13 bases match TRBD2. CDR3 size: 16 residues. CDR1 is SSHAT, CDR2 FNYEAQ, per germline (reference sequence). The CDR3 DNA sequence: TGTGCTAGCAGCCAAGGACTAGCGGGAGTACAAGAGACCCAGTACTTC. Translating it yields CASSQGLAGVQETQYF.

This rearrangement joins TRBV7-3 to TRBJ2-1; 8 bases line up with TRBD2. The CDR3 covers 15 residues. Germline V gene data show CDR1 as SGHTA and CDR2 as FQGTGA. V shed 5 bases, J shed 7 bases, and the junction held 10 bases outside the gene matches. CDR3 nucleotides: TGTGCCAGCAGCCTCGTTAGCGGGATGGTTAATGAGCAGTTCTTC. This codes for CASSLVSGMVNEQFF.

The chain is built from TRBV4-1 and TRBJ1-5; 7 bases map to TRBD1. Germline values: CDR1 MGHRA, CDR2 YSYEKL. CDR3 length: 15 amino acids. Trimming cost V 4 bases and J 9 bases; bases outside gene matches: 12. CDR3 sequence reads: CASSPVDRVQSPQHF. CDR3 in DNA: TGCGCCAGCAGCCCTGTCGACAGGGTACAATCGCCCCAGCATTTT.

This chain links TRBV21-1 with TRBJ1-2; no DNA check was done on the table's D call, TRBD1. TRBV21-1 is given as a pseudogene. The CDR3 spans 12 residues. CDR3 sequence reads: CASNDRADGYTF. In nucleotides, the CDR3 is TGTGCCAGCAACGACAGGGCTGACGGCTACACCTTC.

The CDR3 spells CASSLVLTYNSPLHF. For the CDR3, the DNA is TGTGCCAGCAGCTTAGTTTTAACCTATAATTCACCCCTCCACTTT. The J gene is TRBJ1-6, the V gene TRBV7-2; D is undetermined. This CDR3 contains 15 residues. CDR1 is SGHTA and CDR2 is FQGNSA in the germline V gene. V was trimmed by 1 base and J by 2 bases, leaving 6 bases between them.

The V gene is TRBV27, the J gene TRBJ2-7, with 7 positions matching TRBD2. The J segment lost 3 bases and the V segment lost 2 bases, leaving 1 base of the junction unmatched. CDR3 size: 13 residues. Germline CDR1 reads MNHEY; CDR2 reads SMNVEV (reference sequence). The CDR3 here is CASSLAGDYEQYF. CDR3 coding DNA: TGTGCCAGCAGTTTAGCGGGAGACTACGAGCAGTACTTC.

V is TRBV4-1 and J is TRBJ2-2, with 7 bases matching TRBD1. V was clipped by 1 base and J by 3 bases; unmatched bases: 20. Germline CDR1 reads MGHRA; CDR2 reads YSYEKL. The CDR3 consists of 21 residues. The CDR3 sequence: CASSQGGRGKQGSKYTGELFF. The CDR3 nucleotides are TGCGCCAGCAGCCAAGGAGGAAGGGGAAAACAGGGGTCGAAGTACACCGGGGAGCTGTTTTTT.

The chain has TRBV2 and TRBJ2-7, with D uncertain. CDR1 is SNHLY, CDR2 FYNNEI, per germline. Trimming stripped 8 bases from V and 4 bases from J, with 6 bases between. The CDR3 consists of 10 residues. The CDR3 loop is CASGEYEQYF. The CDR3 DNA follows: TGTGCCAGCGGAGAATACGAGCAGTACTTC. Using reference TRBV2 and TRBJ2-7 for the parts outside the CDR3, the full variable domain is EPEVTQTPSHQVTQMGQEVILRCVPISNHLYFYWYRQILGQKVEFLVSFYNNEISEKSEIFDDQFSVERPDGSNFTLKIRSTKLEDSAMYFCASGEYEQYFGPGTRLTVT.

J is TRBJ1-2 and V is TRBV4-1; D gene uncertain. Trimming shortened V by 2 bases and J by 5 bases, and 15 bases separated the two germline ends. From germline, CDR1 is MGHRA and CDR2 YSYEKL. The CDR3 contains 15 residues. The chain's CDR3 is CASSQYSQLFYGYTF. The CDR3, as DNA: TGCGCCAGCAGCCAATACAGTCAGTTATTTTATGGCTACACCTTC.

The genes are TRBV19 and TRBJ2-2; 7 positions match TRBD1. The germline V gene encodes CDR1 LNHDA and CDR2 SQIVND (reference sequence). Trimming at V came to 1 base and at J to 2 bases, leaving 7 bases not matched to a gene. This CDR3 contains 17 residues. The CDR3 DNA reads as TGTGCCAGTAGTATAGGTTGGGACAGAGTCAACACCGGGGAGCTGTTTTTT. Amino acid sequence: CASSIGWDRVNTGELFF.

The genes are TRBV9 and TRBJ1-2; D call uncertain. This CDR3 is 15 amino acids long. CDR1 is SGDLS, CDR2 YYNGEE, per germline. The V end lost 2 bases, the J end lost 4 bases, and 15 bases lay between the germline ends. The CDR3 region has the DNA TGTGCCAGCAGCGTGAATAGTGGGCGATTCTATGGCTACACCTTC. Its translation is CASSVNSGRFYGYTF.

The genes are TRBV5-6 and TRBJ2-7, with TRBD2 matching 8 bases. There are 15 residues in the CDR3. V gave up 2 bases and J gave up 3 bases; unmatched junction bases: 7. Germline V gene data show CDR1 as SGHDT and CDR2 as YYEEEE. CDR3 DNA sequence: TGTGCCAGCAGCTTTGGAAGCGGGAGTGACTACGAGCAGTACTTC. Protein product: CASSFGSGSDYEQYF. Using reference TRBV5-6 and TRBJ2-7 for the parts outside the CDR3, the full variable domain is DAGVTQSPTHLIKTRGQQVTLRCSPKSGHDTVSWYQQALGQGPQFIFQYYEEEERQRGNFPDRFSGHQFPNYSSELNVNALLLGDSALYLCASSFGSGSDYEQYFGPGTRLTVT.

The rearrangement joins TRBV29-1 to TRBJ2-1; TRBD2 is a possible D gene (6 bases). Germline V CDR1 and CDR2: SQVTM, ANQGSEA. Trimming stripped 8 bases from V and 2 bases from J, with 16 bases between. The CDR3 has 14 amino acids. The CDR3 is CSTGGVSTYNEQFF. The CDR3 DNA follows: TGCAGCACCGGGGGAGTAAGTACCTACAATGAGCAGTTCTTC.

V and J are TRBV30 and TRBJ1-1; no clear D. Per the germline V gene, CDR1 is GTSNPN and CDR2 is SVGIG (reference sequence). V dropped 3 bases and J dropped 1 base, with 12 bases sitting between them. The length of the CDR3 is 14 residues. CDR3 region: CAWSRLTANTEAFF. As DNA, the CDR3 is TGTGCCTGGAGCCGACTGACGGCGAACACTGAAGCTTTCTTT.

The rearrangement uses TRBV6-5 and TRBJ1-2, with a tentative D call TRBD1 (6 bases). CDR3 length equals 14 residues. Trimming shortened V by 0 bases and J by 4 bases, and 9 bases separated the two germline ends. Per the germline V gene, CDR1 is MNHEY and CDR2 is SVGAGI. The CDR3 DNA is TGTGCCAGCAGTTACTCTACCAGGGGCTATGGCTACACCTTC. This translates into CASSYSTRGYGYTF.

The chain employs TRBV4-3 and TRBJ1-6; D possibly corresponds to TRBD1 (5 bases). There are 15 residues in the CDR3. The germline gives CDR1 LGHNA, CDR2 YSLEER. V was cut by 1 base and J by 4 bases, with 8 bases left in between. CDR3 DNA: TGCGCCAGCAGCCAAGGGAGACAGTATAATTCACCCCTCCACTTT. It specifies CASSQGRQYNSPLHF.

In DNA, the CDR3 is TGTGCCAGTAGTTTCGGGATCTCCTCCTACGAGCAGTACTTC. Translated: CASSFGISSYEQYF. V gene TRBV19 combines with J gene TRBJ2-7; the D gene is possibly TRBD2 (5 bases). Germline-derived CDR1 and CDR2 are LNHDA and SQIVND (reference sequence). Deletions cut 5 bases from V and 0 bases from J, with 11 bases between. CDR3 length: 14 amino acids.

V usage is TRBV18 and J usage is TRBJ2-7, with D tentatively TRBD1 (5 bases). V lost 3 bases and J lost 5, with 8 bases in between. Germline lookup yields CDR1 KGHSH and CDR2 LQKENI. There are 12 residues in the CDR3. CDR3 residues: CASSPRAHEQYF. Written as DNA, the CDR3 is TGTGCCAGCTCACCCAGGGCCCACGAGCAGTACTTC.